What follows are 11 T cell receptor beta chains derived from one specimen sequenced in a study of technical replicates of blood from several donors. Some clones are missing from TCRdb's copy, which holds only in-frame ones; the method was immunoSEQ multiplex PCR. The sample contains roughly 100,000 clones, almost 97% of which appear only once. The sample consisted of T cells isolated from PBMCs. Receptors originate from a human donor in good health.

The rearrangement joins TRBV25-1 to TRBJ2-3, with TRBD2 matching 10 bases. This CDR3 contains 16 residues. Germline V CDR1 and CDR2: MGHDK, SYGVNS. J lost 1 base, V lost 4 bases, and 5 bases had no gene match. In DNA, the CDR3 is TGTGCCAGCAGTGGTGCTAGCGGGAGCGGCACAGATACGCAGTATTTT. Translating it yields CASSGASGSGTDTQYF.

The sample holds one count of this clone. This chain joins TRBV11-3 and TRBJ2-2; D might be TRBD1 (6 bases). In germline, CDR1 is SGHNT, CDR2 YENEEA. Trimming cost V 0 bases and J 6 bases, with 20 bases left between them. The CDR3 runs 18 residues. In DNA form, the CDR3 reads TGTGCCAGCAGCTTAGATCAAGTGGGGGAACAGGGATCCGGGGAGCTGTTTTTT. Protein: CASSLDQVGEQGSGELFF.

The chain is built from TRBV19 and TRBJ1-1, with 7 nucleotides matching TRBD1. Germline lookup yields CDR1 LNHDA and CDR2 SQIVND (reference sequence). Trimming took 3 bases from V and 0 from J; bases not matched to a gene: 1. This CDR3 contains 14 residues. For the CDR3, the DNA is TGTGCCAGTAGTATGGGACAGTTGAACACTGAAGCTTTCTTT. As protein: CASSMGQLNTEAFF.

J is TRBJ1-1 and V is TRBV7-8, with D possibly being TRBD1 (6 bases). Deletions cut 6 bases from V and 8 bases from J, with 19 bases between. The CDR3 has 14 amino acids. From germline, CDR1 is SGHVS and CDR2 FQNEAQ. The CDR3 loop reads CASRALIQGSEAFF. The CDR3 DNA reads as TGTGCCAGCAGGGCACTAATACAGGGATCCGAAGCTTTCTTT.

This chain links TRBV19 with TRBJ1-5, with TRBD1 matching 10 bases. The CDR3 consists of 15 residues. Trimming removed 10 bases from V and 5 bases from J; junction bases left unmatched: 11. The germline V gene has CDR1 LNHDA and CDR2 SQIVND (reference sequence). The CDR3 region is CATQLGQGWHQPQHF. CDR3 in DNA: TGTGCCACCCAGCTGGGACAGGGGTGGCATCAGCCCCAGCATTTT.

The chain couples TRBV25-1 to TRBJ2-1, with D possibly being TRBD2 (6 bases). Per germline, CDR1 MGHDK and CDR2 SYGVNS. V was clipped by 3 bases and J by 2 bases, with 17 bases between them. CDR3 length: 17 amino acids. CDR3 in amino acids: CASSEPRREATYNEQFF. The CDR3 coding sequence is TGTGCCAGCAGTGAGCCCAGAAGGGAGGCTACCTACAATGAGCAGTTCTTC.

The V gene is TRBV6-5, the J gene TRBJ2-7; D gene uncertain. The length of the CDR3 is 14 residues. The germline V gene has CDR1 MNHEY and CDR2 SVGAGI. V was clipped by 2 bases and J by 0 bases, with 8 bases between them. CDR3 protein: CASSYSVNSYEQYF. For the CDR3, the DNA is TGTGCCAGCAGTTACAGCGTCAACTCCTACGAGCAGTACTTC.

This clone was recorded once. V gene TRBV7-9 combines with J gene TRBJ2-1, with 7 bases fitting TRBD1. This CDR3 has 16 residues. Trimming removed 6 bases from V and 6 bases from J; junction bases left unmatched: 14. Germline V lookup: CDR1 SEHNR, CDR2 FQNEAQ (reference sequence). The CDR3 protein is CASRHAQDRRGNEQFF. CDR3 in DNA: TGTGCCAGCAGGCACGCCCAGGACAGGCGTGGCAATGAGCAGTTCTTC.

The chain couples TRBV7-8 to TRBJ1-1, with TRBD1 identical over 12 bases. Germline V gene lookup returns CDR1 SGHVS and CDR2 FQNEAQ. J gave up 7 bases and V 9 bases, and 12 bases lay outside the gene matches. This CDR3 region has 15 residues. This CDR3 is CARNRRDRGRGEAFF. DNA of the CDR3: TGTGCCAGAAACCGGAGGGACAGGGGGCGCGGTGAAGCTTTCTTT. Full variable domain (rest looked up from reference TRBV7-8 and TRBJ1-1): GAGVSQSPRYKVAKRGQDVALRCDPISGHVSLFWYQQALGQGPEFLTYFQNEAQLDKSGLPSDRFFAERPEGSVSTLKIQRTQQEDSAVYLCARNRRDRGRGEAFFGQGTRLTVV.

The gene calls are TRBV10-2 and TRBJ2-5, with 7 bases fitting TRBD1. After removal of 6 bases from V and 3 bases from J, the junction contained 13 bases not matched to a gene. The V gene's germline CDR1 is WSHSY and CDR2 SAAADI. This CDR3 spans 16 amino acids. The CDR3 DNA reads as TGCGCCAGCAGGAGACCCGGGACAGCGGATGAAGAGACCCAGTACTTC. This codes for CASRRPGTADEETQYF.

The V gene is TRBV27, the J gene TRBJ1-1, with D possibly being TRBD1 (6 bases). V lost 5 bases to trimming and J lost 0 bases, with 13 bases between them. Germline CDR1 is MNHEY and CDR2 is SMNVEV (reference sequence). The CDR3 sequence is 15 residues long. CDR3 bases: TGTGCCAGCAGTCCCCAAAGGGGGATGAACACTGAAGCTTTCTTT. It encodes CASSPQRGMNTEAFF.